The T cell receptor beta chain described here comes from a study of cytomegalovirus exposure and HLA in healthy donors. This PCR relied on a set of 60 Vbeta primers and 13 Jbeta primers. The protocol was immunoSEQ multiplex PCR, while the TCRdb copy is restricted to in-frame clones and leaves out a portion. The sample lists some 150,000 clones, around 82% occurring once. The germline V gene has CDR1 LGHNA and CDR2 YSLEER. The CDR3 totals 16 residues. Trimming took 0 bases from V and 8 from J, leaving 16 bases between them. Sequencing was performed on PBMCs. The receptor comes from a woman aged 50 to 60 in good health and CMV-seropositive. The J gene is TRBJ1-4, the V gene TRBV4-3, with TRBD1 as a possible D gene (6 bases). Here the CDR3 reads CASSQDQGSKREKLFF. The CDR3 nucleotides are TGCGCCAGCAGCCAAGATCAGGGGTCAAAAAGGGAAAAACTGTTTTTT.